Each of the 21 T cell receptor beta chains below was sequenced from the same sample in a study of cytomegalovirus exposure and HLA in healthy donors. PCR employed 60 Vbeta and 13 Jbeta primers. Sequencing was performed with immunoSEQ multiplex PCR; in TCRdb, only in-frame clones are kept and a portion is missing. Of 150,000 to 200,000 clones in the sample, roughly 80% were seen once. Source material: PBMCs. Receptor source: a man aged 50 to 59 in good health and CMV-seronegative.

V and J are TRBV6-5 and TRBJ2-7, with D unresolved. The V gene lost 0 bases and the J gene lost 7 bases, with 4 bases spanning the gap. CDR1 is MNHEY and CDR2 is SVGAGI in the germline V gene. CDR3 length equals 11 residues. CDR3 nucleotides: TGTGCCAGCAGTTACTCGCGGGAGCAGTACTTC. Its translation: CASSYSREQYF.

The chain has TRBV19 and TRBJ2-3; 7 bases agree with TRBD1. Germline loops: CDR1 LNHDA, CDR2 SQIVND (reference sequence). Trimming took 6 bases from V and 3 from J; bases not matched to a gene: 3. CDR3 size: 13 residues. CDR3 protein: CASRDRATDTQYF. The CDR3 coding sequence is TGTGCCAGTAGAGACAGGGCGACAGATACGCAGTATTTT.

The chain couples TRBV5-6 to TRBJ1-5; D unresolved. Germline CDR1 is SGHDT and CDR2 is YYEEEE. V lost 5 bases, J lost 2 bases, and 14 bases lay in between. The CDR3 is 15 amino acids. The CDR3 DNA reads TGTGCCAGCAGTGAGGGCCCGAATGGCAATCAGCCCCAGCATTTT. This encodes CASSEGPNGNQPQHF.

The chain is built from TRBV7-2 and TRBJ2-7; tentatively, D is TRBD1 (5 bases). Germline V CDR1 and CDR2: SGHTA, FQGNSA. The length of the CDR3 is 13 residues. V dropped 6 bases and J dropped 4 bases, with 13 bases sitting between them. DNA of the CDR3: TGTGCCAGCAGGGTCCCAGGGATGTACGAGCAGTACTTC. Translating it yields CASRVPGMYEQYF. Together with reference TRBV7-2 and TRBJ2-7, the CDR3 gives the full variable domain: GAGVSQSPSNKVTEKGKDVELRCDPISGHTALYWYRQSLGQGLEFLIYFQGNSAPDKSGLPSDRFSAERTGGSVSTLTIQRTQQEDSAVYLCASRVPGMYEQYFGPGTRLTVT.

The J gene is TRBJ2-1, the V gene TRBV2, with 11 bases lining up with TRBD2. The CDR3 consists of 15 residues. Trimming removed 4 bases from V and 6 bases from J; junction bases left unmatched: 5. Per germline, CDR1 SNHLY and CDR2 FYNNEI. CDR3 residues: CASSGASGGFNEQFF. The CDR3 DNA reads TGTGCCAGCAGTGGGGCTAGCGGGGGGTTCAATGAGCAGTTCTTC.

In its sample, this clone was seen a few times. This sequence joins TRBV2 and TRBJ2-2; D is undetermined. V was trimmed by 7 bases and J by 4 bases, leaving 4 bases between them. The germline V gene encodes CDR1 SNHLY and CDR2 FYNNEI. The CDR3 has 11 amino acids. The CDR3 protein is CASTGTGELFF. The CDR3 DNA follows: TGTGCCAGCACGGGCACCGGGGAGCTGTTTTTT.

The V call is TRBV12-5, the J call TRBJ1-1; D gene ambiguous. The germline V and J ends were trimmed by 5 bases and 2 bases, with 3 bases remaining between them. CDR3 length: 11 amino acids. Germline CDR1 and CDR2: LGHNT and FRNRAP. The CDR3 DNA sequence: TGTGCTAGTGGTCTCAACACTGAAGCTTTCTTT. Encoded protein: CASGLNTEAFF.

The chain combines TRBV7-9 with TRBJ2-1; 8 bases align to TRBD2. The J segment lost 13 bases and the V segment lost 5 bases, leaving 10 bases of the junction unmatched. The CDR3 sequence is 13 residues long. The V gene's germline CDR1 is SEHNR and CDR2 FQNEAQ (reference sequence). DNA for the CDR3: TGTGCCAGCAGCCCTCTAGCGGGCGGCGACCAGTTCTTC. Its protein product is CASSPLAGGDQFF.

This clone has only one observation. The rearrangement uses TRBV14 and TRBJ2-7; D not resolved. V gave up 4 bases and J gave up 4 bases, with 17 bases separating them. This CDR3 comprises 15 residues. CDR1 and CDR2 (germline): SGHDN, FVKESK. For the CDR3, the DNA is TGTGCCAGCAGCCGACAAGAGACCGAGTTTTACGAGCAGTACTTC. Translated, it gives CASSRQETEFYEQYF.

The genes are TRBV5-5 and TRBJ1-6, with no clear D. The CDR3 spans 13 residues. The germline CDR1 and CDR2 sequences are SGHKS and YYEKEE (reference sequence). V lost 4 bases, J lost 10 bases, and 12 bases lay in between. The CDR3: CASSQTRLSPLHF. For the CDR3, the DNA is TGTGCCAGCAGCCAAACGAGGCTATCACCCCTCCACTTT. The full variable domain, with the rest looked up from reference TRBV5-5 and TRBJ1-6, is DAGVTQSPTHLIKTRGQQVTLRCSPISGHKSVSWYQQVLGQGPQFIFQYYEKEERGRGNFPDRFSARQFPNYSSELNVNALLLGDSALYLCASSQTRLSPLHFGNGTRLTVT.

The V and J genes are TRBV7-9 and TRBJ2-7; D is perhaps TRBD1 (7 bases). Germline CDR1 is SEHNR and CDR2 is FQNEAQ (reference sequence). This CDR3 has 15 amino acids. Trimming took off 5 bases at V and 2 bases at J, with 16 bases between the two ends. CDR3 region: CASSLQGGQPYEQYF. The CDR3 nucleotides read TGTGCCAGCAGCCTCCAGGGGGGCCAACCCTACGAGCAGTACTTC.

This rearrangement joins TRBV5-1 to TRBJ2-1; possibly TRBD1 for D (6 bases). V lost 5 bases, J lost 6 bases, and 12 bases lay in between. The CDR3 covers 13 residues. Germline CDR1 SGHRS, CDR2 YFSETQ. The chain's CDR3 is CASSDGQLNEQFF. The CDR3 region has the DNA TGCGCCAGCAGTGATGGACAGCTCAATGAGCAGTTCTTC.

A single count supports this clone. This chain uses TRBV10-3 with TRBJ2-3, with 8 nucleotides matching TRBD2. The ends lost 4 bases at V and 3 bases at J; junction bases unmatched: 0. CDR1 ENHRY and CDR2 SYGVKD come from the germline V gene. The CDR3 has 13 residues. The CDR3 spells CAISAGGTDTQYF. In DNA, the CDR3 is TGTGCCATCAGTGCGGGGGGGACAGATACGCAGTATTTT.

V and J are TRBV7-2 and TRBJ2-2; TRBD2 matches at 10 bases. The ends lost 5 bases at V and 1 base at J; junction bases unmatched: 7. CDR3 length: 17 residues. Germline V gives CDR1 SGHTA, CDR2 FQGNSA. The CDR3 reads CASSKGGLAENTGELFF. DNA of the CDR3: TGTGCCAGCAGCAAGGGAGGACTAGCGGAGAACACCGGGGAGCTGTTTTTT.

The chain carries TRBV6-1 and TRBJ1-5, with 7 bases fitting TRBD1. CDR1 is MNHNS, CDR2 SASEGT, per germline. The CDR3 is 17 amino acids. Losses at the gene ends were 3 bases for V and 2 bases for J; bases not matched to a gene: 10. CDR3 amino acids: CASSEEGAPRGNQPQHF. In nucleotides, the CDR3 is TGTGCCAGCAGTGAGGAGGGGGCGCCTAGGGGCAATCAGCCCCAGCATTTT.

The genes are TRBV18 and TRBJ1-3; 8 bases agree with TRBD1. This CDR3 contains 17 residues. CDR1 KGHSH and CDR2 LQKENI come from the germline V gene. V lost 3 bases, J lost 4 bases, and 11 bases stayed unmatched. Written as DNA, the CDR3 is TGTGCCAGCTCACCGTACGGACAGGGAAATTCCGGAAACACCATATATTTT. Its translation: CASSPYGQGNSGNTIYF.

The chain is built from TRBV10-3 and TRBJ2-2; perhaps TRBD1 as D (6 bases). Germline V lookup: CDR1 ENHRY, CDR2 SYGVKD. V was cut by 10 bases and J by 0 bases, with 15 bases left in between. The CDR3 contains 15 residues. For the CDR3, the DNA is TGTGCCACCAAGGAGAGGACAGCGAACACCGGGGAGCTGTTTTTT. It codes for CATKERTANTGELFF.

In the case of this clone: At one boundary the junction diverges from the germline segment, which might be a read error. Other DNA sequences within the sample encode an identical CDR3. The chain couples TRBV4-3 to TRBJ2-1; D gene ambiguous. The CDR3 consists of 12 residues. Germline values: CDR1 LGHNA, CDR2 YSLEER. The CDR3 loop reads CASSQYENEQFF. The CDR3 DNA follows: TGCGCCAGCAGCCAATATGAGAATGAGCAATTCTTC.

This chain joins TRBV9 and TRBJ2-5, with 8 bases that match TRBD1. Trimming cost V 4 bases and J 5 bases; bases outside gene matches: 10. Germline assignment: CDR1 SGDLS and CDR2 YYNGEE. The CDR3 is made up of 15 amino acids. For the CDR3, the DNA is TGTGCCAGCAGCCCAGGCGGACAGGGCACTGAGACCCAGTACTTC. Translating gives CASSPGGQGTETQYF. Variable domain in full (rest from reference TRBV9 and TRBJ2-5): DSGVTQTPKHLITATGQRVTLRCSPRSGDLSVYWYQQSLDQGLQFLIQYYNGEERAKGNILERFSAQQFPDLHSELNLSSLELGDSALYFCASSPGGQGTETQYFGPGTRLLVL.

The rearrangement links TRBV6-5 to TRBJ2-7; 9 bases agree with TRBD1. Germline V gene data show CDR1 as MNHEY and CDR2 as SVGAGI. J lost 6 bases, V lost 5 bases, and 5 bases had no gene match. This CDR3 has 13 amino acids. As DNA, the CDR3 is TGTGCCAGCAGTCCTGGGACAGGGCGCGAGCAGTACTTC. It encodes CASSPGTGREQYF.

V usage is TRBV7-2 and J usage is TRBJ1-5; D may be TRBD1 (6 bases). V lost 1 base and J lost 9, with 19 bases in between. Germline V gives CDR1 SGHTA, CDR2 FQGNSA. This CDR3 spans 16 amino acids. The CDR3 coding sequence is TGTGCCAGCAGCTTAGATCTCGGCAGGGGAAGGGCGCCCCAGCATTTT. It translates to CASSLDLGRGRAPQHF.